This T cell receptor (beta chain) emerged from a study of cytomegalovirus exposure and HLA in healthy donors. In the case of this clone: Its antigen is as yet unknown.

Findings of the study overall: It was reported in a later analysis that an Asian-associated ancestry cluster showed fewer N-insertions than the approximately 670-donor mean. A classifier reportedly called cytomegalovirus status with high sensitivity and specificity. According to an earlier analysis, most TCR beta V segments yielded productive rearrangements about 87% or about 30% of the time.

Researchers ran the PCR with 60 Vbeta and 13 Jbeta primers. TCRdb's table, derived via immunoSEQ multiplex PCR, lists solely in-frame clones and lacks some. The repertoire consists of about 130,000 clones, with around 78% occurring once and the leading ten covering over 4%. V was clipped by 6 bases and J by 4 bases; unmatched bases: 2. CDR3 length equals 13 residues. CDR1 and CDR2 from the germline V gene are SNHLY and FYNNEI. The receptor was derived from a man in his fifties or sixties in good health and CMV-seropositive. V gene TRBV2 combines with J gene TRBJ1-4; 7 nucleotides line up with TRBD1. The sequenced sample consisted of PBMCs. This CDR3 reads CASRDRYNEKLFF. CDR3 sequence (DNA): TGTGCCAGCAGGGACAGGTATAATGAAAAACTGTTTTTT.